This T cell receptor beta chain was sequenced during a study of shared clonotypes between healthy human individuals. This clone has a handful of counts. The naive CD8 fraction comprised CD45RO-negative cells positively selected for CCR7 and excluded terminally differentiated effector memory CD45RA+ cells. Sequenced by immunoSEQ multiplex PCR; TCRdb stores in-frame clones only, minus some. The table lists 2 million to 2.5 million clones, about 92% of them singletons. The CDR3 covers 13 residues. Trimming pared 5 bases from V and 8 bases from J, leaving 13 bases between. Per the germline V gene, CDR1 is SEHNR and CDR2 is FQNEAQ (reference sequence).

Sequencing was carried out using naive CD8+ T cells from PBMCs. The source of this sequence is a man aged 18 to 29 in good health. Some clones in this sample may be carry-over from other donors' samples. The chain couples TRBV7-9 to TRBJ2-1; D is possibly TRBD1 or TRBD2 (5 bases each). As DNA, the CDR3 is TGTGCCAGCAGCCACATTTCGGGGCATGAGCAGTTCTTC. Protein product: CASSHISGHEQFF.